The sequence of this T cell receptor beta chain was determined in a study of OX40 agonist ivuxolimab in advanced cancers. Study summary: Intravenous ivuxolimab at 0.01 to 10 mg/kg was given to patients every 2 weeks.

The CDR3 covers 14 residues. V trimming: 2 bases; J trimming: 3 bases; junction bases outside the gene matches: 2. Germline V lookup: CDR1 SGHRS, CDR2 YFSETQ. Here immunoSEQ multiplex PCR was the method, and the copy in TCRdb shows in-frame clones only, minus some. The repertoire holds around 92,000 clones, roughly 94% seen once, with about 0.19% in the top ten. The chain employs TRBV5-1 and TRBJ1-1, with TRBD1 matching over 9 bases. The source was CD4+ or CD8+ T cells sorted from blood, collected in a trial of the OX40 agonist ivuxolimab. This TCR derives from an adult with an advanced solid tumor such as melanoma, head and neck, liver or kidney cancer. The CDR3 loop is CASSLQGADTEAFF. As DNA, the CDR3 is TGCGCCAGCAGCTTACAGGGGGCCGACACTGAAGCTTTCTTT.